The table lists the clone carrying this T cell receptor (beta chain) with a few counts. The antigen is unknown. Central memory, naive, regulatory and stem cell-like memory CD4+ cells were sorted by CD45RO/CCR7/CD25/CD127/CD95/CD27. The sample comes from a study of beta chain features in type 1 diabetes. General study findings and limits: TCRB CDR3s were moderately but significantly shorter in Type 1 diabetes patients in all four CD4+ subsets.

The ends lost 5 bases at V and 6 bases at J; junction bases unmatched: 9. Germline lookup yields CDR1 SQVTM and CDR2 ANQGSEA. The CDR3 runs 15 residues. Every isolated RNA sample was fully reverse transcribed, so sequencing captured expressed TCRB transcripts. TCRdb's table, derived via immunoSEQ multiplex PCR, lists solely in-frame clones and lacks some. The sample lists about 660,000 clones, 11% to 15% seen once, with around 0.04% in the top ten. The sequence was collected from a man between 18 and 29 years old with type 1 diabetes. Specimen: naive CD4+ T cells from blood. J is TRBJ2-2 and V is TRBV29-1, with 10 nucleotides matching TRBD2. The DNA of the CDR3 is TGCAGCGTTTCAGGCCTAGCGGGGGCATCCGGGGAGCTGTTTTTT. Translating it yields CSVSGLAGASGELFF.